This T cell receptor beta chain was recovered during a study of T cells after yellow fever vaccination. TCRdb reprocessed the 5' RACE reads via MiXCR and lists one record per CDR3 protein. The sample includes under 700,000 distinct CDR3 sequences, around 17% seen only once; the top ten take 15% to 20%. This clonotype occurred many times. Its antigen is unknown. The length of the CDR3 is 17 residues. Trimming took 5 bases from V and 1 from J; bases not matched to a gene: 9. CDR1 and CDR2 from the germline V gene are MDHEN and SYDVKM. Study outcomes and limitations: Clonotype sharing between CD4 and CD8 compartments was small.

The chain couples TRBV28 to TRBJ2-4; 9 positions agree with TRBD1. The sample in question was PBMCs, obtained around 5 days after the first yellow fever vaccination. This TCR was sampled from a man between 18 and 35 years old who received the YFV17D yellow fever vaccine. CDR3 nucleotide sequence: TGTGCCAGCAGTGGGGCCGGGACAGGGTTGGCCAAAAACATTCAGTACTTC. This translates into CASSGAGTGLAKNIQYF.